A selection of T cell receptor beta chains follows, all from one sample in a study of response to subunit inactivated influenza vaccine. MiXCR was run by TCRdb on the RT-PCR reads, yielding one entry per CDR3 protein. The data hold more than 200,000 distinct CDR3 sequences, with 10% to 15% observed a single time. This material consisted of non-naive T cells sorted from PBMCs, taken about 14 days before vaccination. Receptors originate from a man aged 50-59 years who received an inactivated influenza vaccine. CDR3s include the opening cysteine and the closing phenylalanine or tryptophan. The D gene is left open where the match is weak. Expanded clones get a size class; other rows say once, few or many, or leave the size out.

d_call	v_call	j_call	clone_size	cdr3_aa	cdr3_nt
-	TRBV4-2	TRBJ1-5	many	CASSQEGPGSPQHF	TGTGCCAGCAGCCAAGAAGGCCCGGGGTCGCCCCAGCATTTT
TRBD1	TRBV5-1	TRBJ1-1	many	CASSVKGQGLAEAFF	TGCGCCAGCAGCGTAAAGGGACAGGGCCTCGCTGAAGCTTTCTTT
TRBD2	TRBV28	TRBJ2-7	-	CASSLSPGTSGRARFYEQYF	TGTGCCAGCAGTTTATCCCCGGGGACTAGCGGGAGGGCCCGTTTTTACGAGCAGTACTTC
-	TRBV5-1	TRBJ2-5	many	CASVDTGGVETQYF	TGCGCCAGCGTGGATACGGGGGGCGTCGAGACCCAGTACTTC
TRBD2	TRBV19	TRBJ2-1	-	CATTPGGSSGTVPFF	TGTGCCACCACACCAGGGGGTTCTAGCGGGACCGTCCCGTTCTTC
-	TRBV29-1	TRBJ1-2	-	CSVGQNNYGYTF	TGCAGCGTTGGGCAGAATAACTATGGCTACACCTTC
-	TRBV7-2	TRBJ2-7	few	CASGLFDEQYF	TGTGCCAGCGGACTTTTTGACGAGCAGTACTTC
-	TRBV5-1	TRBJ2-7	few	CASALAGASEQYF	TGCGCCAGCGCTCTGGCCGGGGCTAGCGAGCAGTACTTC
-	TRBV12-3/TRBV12-4	TRBJ2-7	-	CASSFRVPPQQYF	TGTGCCAGCAGTTTTAGGGTCCCGCCCCAGCAGTACTTC
TRBD1	TRBV20-1	TRBJ1-6	-	CSARTGKSSPLHF	TGCAGTGCTAGGACAGGGAAGTCCTCACCCCTCCACTTT
-	TRBV18	TRBJ1-1	-	CASSPGSGDEAFF	TGTGCCAGCTCACCAGGGAGTGGTGATGAAGCTTTCTTT
-	TRBV27	TRBJ2-7	-	CASSSGQFSYEQYF	TGTGCCAGCAGTTCAGGACAGTTCTCCTACGAGCAGTACTTC
-	TRBV7-2	TRBJ2-3	-	CASGGRRAGTDTQYF	TGTGCCAGCGGGGGTCGGAGGGCGGGCACAGATACGCAGTATTTT
TRBD1	TRBV3-1	TRBJ2-1	-	CASSQGQGVYNEQFF	TGTGCCAGCAGCCAAGGACAGGGCGTTTACAATGAGCAGTTCTTC